The entry that follows covers one TCR beta chain sequence. Trimming removed 5 bases from V and 5 bases from J; junction bases left unmatched: 4. The CDR3 is 14 amino acids. CDR1 and CDR2 (germline): SGHTA, FQGNSA. Treatment indicated: 19 received Ad26.COV2.S at low or high dose, single or two shots; a few received placebo; per-sample allocation not given. It was on day 63 after the first vaccine or placebo injection that samples were taken. Sequencing was performed with immunoSEQ multiplex PCR; in TCRdb, only in-frame clones are kept and a portion is missing. The top ten hold roughly 1.5% of the sample, which has about 680,000 clones, 70% to 90% seen once. This entry comes from a study of Ad26.COV2.S vaccination and SARS-CoV-2 variants. In the study overall: The donor participated in the COV1001 trial, in its Ad26.COV2.S arm.

The source was peripheral blood, collected in a trial of Ad26.COV2.S vaccine versus placebo. This sequence originates from a person aged 18-65 years who received the Ad26.COV2.S COVID-19 vaccine or a placebo. This chain connects TRBV7-2 to TRBJ1-5, with 9 bases identical to TRBD1. The CDR3 here is CASSPRTGDQPQHF. Written as DNA, the CDR3 is TGTGCCAGCAGCCCGAGGACAGGGGATCAGCCCCAGCATTTT.